The 16 T cell receptor beta chains given below trace back to one sample, sequenced in a study of blood T cell repertoires in COVID-19. Only in-frame clones appear in the TCRdb table, and some are missing; sequencing was by immunoSEQ multiplex PCR. The top ten clones hold roughly 8% of a sample with about 210,000 clones, roughly 81% of them seen once. The specimen sequenced was peripheral blood. These receptor sequences come from a woman between 45 and 60 years old with active or convalescent COVID-19.

The chain joins TRBV27 to TRBJ1-6; 7 bases fit TRBD1. The CDR3 has 16 residues. In germline, CDR1 is MNHEY, CDR2 SMNVEV (reference sequence). Trimming at V came to 7 bases and at J to 7 bases, leaving 13 bases not matched to a gene. This CDR3 is CASMVYGTASNSPLHF. The CDR3 bases are TGTGCCAGCATGGTATACGGGACAGCCTCAAATTCACCCCTCCACTTT.

This clone has a single count. The genes are TRBV5-1 and TRBJ2-1, with 7 bases fitting TRBD2. Trimming cost V 0 bases and J 7 bases; bases outside gene matches: 10. This CDR3 is 16 amino acids long. Germline loops: CDR1 SGHRS, CDR2 YFSETQ. CDR3 residues: CASSLALLTRGNEQFF. Here the CDR3 DNA reads TGCGCCAGCAGCTTGGCCCTCCTTACGCGGGGGAATGAGCAGTTCTTC.

The chain recombines TRBV28 with TRBJ2-1, with D hard to call. Per the germline V gene, CDR1 is MDHEN and CDR2 is SYDVKM. Trimming stripped 3 bases from V and 10 bases from J, with 10 bases between. The CDR3 runs to 12 residues. For the CDR3, the DNA is TGTGCCAGCAGTTTTGGTGCGACAGAGCAGTTCTTC. Translation gives CASSFGATEQFF.

The V and J genes are TRBV28 and TRBJ1-5; the match to TRBD1 covers 12 bases. This CDR3 comprises 15 residues. Germline loops: CDR1 MDHEN, CDR2 SYDVKM. V shed 6 bases, J shed 6 bases, and the junction held 6 bases outside the gene matches. The CDR3 sequence is CASSPGTGGFQPQHF. As DNA, the CDR3 is TGTGCCAGCAGCCCGGGGACAGGGGGCTTTCAGCCCCAGCATTTT.

The V and J genes are TRBV4-1 and TRBJ2-7, with unresolved D. The CDR3 contains 15 residues. With 0 bases removed from V and 6 bases from J, the gap between germline ends came to 15 bases. The germline V gene has CDR1 MGHRA and CDR2 YSYEKL. The CDR3 nucleotides are TGCGCCAGCAGCCAAGACGATAACAGCCCCTCCGAGCAGTACTTC. This codes for CASSQDDNSPSEQYF.

The genes are TRBV10-1 and TRBJ2-2; D not resolved. Germline CDR1 and CDR2: WNHNN and SYGVQD (reference sequence). This CDR3 region has 13 residues. The germline V and J ends were trimmed by 6 bases and 4 bases, with 9 bases remaining between them. CDR3 DNA sequence: TGCGCCAGCAGGGCCGACATCACCGGGGAGCTGTTTTTT. As protein: CASRADITGELFF.

A note on this clone: Other DNA sequences of this sample code for an identical CDR3. The J gene is TRBJ2-2, the V gene TRBV7-2; 10 bases agree with TRBD2. Germline assignment: CDR1 SGHTA and CDR2 FQGNSA. Germline trimming cut 1 base from V and 5 bases from J; bases unmatched to any gene: 1. The CDR3 covers 15 residues. The CDR3 is CASSLGLAGTGELFF. For the CDR3, the DNA is TGTGCCAGCAGCTTAGGACTAGCGGGTACCGGGGAGCTGTTTTTT.

This clone was counted between two and nine times. This chain links TRBV15 with TRBJ2-1, with TRBD2 matching over 10 bases. The CDR3 is 15 amino acids. Germline CDR1 LNHNV, CDR2 YYDKDF (reference sequence). With V trimmed by 3 bases and J by 6 bases, 5 bases remained unmatched. The CDR3 DNA reads TGTGCCACCAGCAGCGAGCGGGAGGGCCCCAATGAGCAGTTCTTC. Its protein is CATSSEREGPNEQFF.

The V gene is TRBV2, the J gene TRBJ1-6, with D tentatively TRBD1 (5 bases). V was shortened by 7 bases and J by 7 bases, with 11 bases between the two germline ends. Germline V gene data show CDR1 as SNHLY and CDR2 as FYNNEI. The CDR3 consists of 13 residues. In DNA form, the CDR3 reads TGTGCCAGCAACGGGCGGGGGAATTCACCCCTCCACTTT. Protein: CASNGRGNSPLHF.

This clone is a singleton in its sample. The V gene is TRBV13, the J gene TRBJ2-7; 13 bases align to TRBD2. V shed 8 bases and J 2 bases; nucleotides not matched to a gene: 15. Germline assignment: CDR1 PRHDT and CDR2 FYEKMQ (reference sequence). There are 18 residues in the CDR3. Here the CDR3 DNA reads TGTGCCAGCGCCGAGGGACTAGCGGGATCCGGGTACACCTACGAGCAGTACTTC. Its protein is CASAEGLAGSGYTYEQYF. Full variable domain (missing parts from reference TRBV13 and TRBJ2-7): AAGVIQSPRHLIKEKRETATLKCYPIPRHDTVYWYQQGPGQDPQFLISFYEKMQSDKGSIPDRFSAQQFSDYHSELNMSSLELGDSALYFCASAEGLAGSGYTYEQYFGPGTRLTVT.

This sequence joins TRBV4-1 and TRBJ1-2; D is perhaps TRBD1 (6 bases). The CDR3 runs to 13 residues. Trimming left V 1 base short and J 5 bases short, with 8 bases between. The germline V gene has CDR1 MGHRA and CDR2 YSYEKL. The CDR3 nucleotides read TGCGCCAGCAGCCAAGGGGGGCGTTATGGCTACACCTTC. Amino acids: CASSQGGRYGYTF.

There are a few counts of this clone. The chain uses TRBV10-1 and TRBJ2-1; TRBD2 matches at 11 bases. J lost 7 bases, V lost 2 bases, and 10 bases had no gene match. Germline V gene sequence: CDR1 WNHNN, CDR2 SYGVQD (reference sequence). The CDR3 contains 17 residues. CDR3 sequence (DNA): TGCGCCAGCAGTGAGACTAGCGGGGGCCTTGCTTCGAATGAGCAGTTCTTC. Its translation: CASSETSGGLASNEQFF.

This clone appeared once. The chain carries TRBV5-1 and TRBJ1-2; TRBD1 is a possible D gene (6 bases). Germline V gene lookup returns CDR1 SGHRS and CDR2 YFSETQ. Trimming left V 0 bases short and J 6 bases short, with 12 bases between. This CDR3 has 14 amino acids. CDR3 amino acids: CASSLGTAQDGYTF. The DNA of the CDR3 is TGCGCCAGCAGCTTGGGGACAGCCCAGGATGGCTACACCTTC.

This chain uses TRBV6-5 with TRBJ2-2, with D perhaps matching TRBD1 (5 bases). The CDR3 spans 16 residues. Germline V gene data show CDR1 as MNHEY and CDR2 as SVGAGI. V was cut by 4 bases and J by 0 bases, with 12 bases left in between. CDR3 sequence reads: CASSFSGRPNTGELFF. DNA of the CDR3: TGTGCCAGCAGTTTTTCAGGGCGGCCGAACACCGGGGAGCTGTTTTTT.

The chain employs TRBV2 and TRBJ2-1; the D is unclear. There are 15 residues in the CDR3. V was trimmed by 5 bases and J by 0 bases, leaving 11 bases between them. Germline CDR1 reads SNHLY; CDR2 reads FYNNEI. CDR3 nucleotide sequence: TGTGCCAGCAGTATTGAGCGCTCCTCCTACAATGAGCAGTTCTTC. Its protein product is CASSIERSSYNEQFF.

The chain links TRBV10-3 to TRBJ2-2; TRBD1 might be the D (5 bases). This CDR3 is 15 amino acids long. The V gene lost 2 bases and the J gene lost 2 bases, with 9 bases spanning the gap. Looked up from germline, CDR1 is ENHRY and CDR2 is SYGVKD. The CDR3 DNA follows: TGTGCCATCAGTGAGGGGGCTCCTAACACCGGGGAGCTGTTTTTT. This sequence encodes CAISEGAPNTGELFF.